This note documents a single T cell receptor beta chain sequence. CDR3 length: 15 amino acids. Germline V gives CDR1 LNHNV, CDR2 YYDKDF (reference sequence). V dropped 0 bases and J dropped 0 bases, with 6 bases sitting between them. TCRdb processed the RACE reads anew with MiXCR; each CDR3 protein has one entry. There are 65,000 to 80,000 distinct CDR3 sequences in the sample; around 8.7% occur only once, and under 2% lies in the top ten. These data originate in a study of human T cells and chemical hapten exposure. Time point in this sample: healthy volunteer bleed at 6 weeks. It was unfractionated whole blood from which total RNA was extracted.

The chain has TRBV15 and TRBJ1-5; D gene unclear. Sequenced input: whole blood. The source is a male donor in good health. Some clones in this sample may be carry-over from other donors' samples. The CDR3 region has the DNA TGTGCCACCAGCAGAGATCGGCCTAGCAATCAGCCCCAGCATTTT. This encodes CATSRDRPSNQPQHF.